The 10 T cell receptor beta chains listed next were all sequenced from one sample in a study of T cells in Graves' hyperthyroidism and ophthalmopathy. Template material for amplifying TCR beta CDR3 regions consisted of RNA transcripts. The HTBI primer set served for first-round RT-PCR of the TCR CDR3. MiXCR, run by TCRdb on the multiplex PCR reads, gives a single entry per CDR3 protein. The sample gives about 320,000 distinct CDR3 sequences, around 17% of which show up once; approximately 33% is in the top ten. Specimen: blood. These receptors were obtained from a man aged 30 to 39 with Graves' hyperthyroidism.

This clonotype was seen at least ten times. The chain combines TRBV20-1 with TRBJ2-3; unclear D gene. From germline, CDR1 is DFQATT and CDR2 SNEGSKA (reference sequence). V lost 2 bases, J lost 2 bases, and 2 bases lay in between. This CDR3 has 11 residues. DNA for the CDR3: TGCAGTGCTAGAAACACAGATACGCAGTATTTT. It translates to CSARNTDTQYF.

This clonotype came up many times. The J gene is TRBJ2-3, the V gene TRBV7-3, with D uncertain. The germline gives CDR1 SGHTA, CDR2 FQGTGA. CDR3 length: 12 residues. Trimming shortened V by 3 bases and J by 8 bases, and 9 bases separated the two germline ends. The CDR3 sequence is CASSFPFVTQYF. In nucleotides, the CDR3 is TGTGCCAGCAGCTTCCCTTTTGTTACGCAGTATTTT.

This clonotype has just a few counts. One end of the junction is discordant with germline, which a read error may explain. This chain links TRBV7-8 with TRBJ2-2; D is possibly TRBD1 (6 bases). Per germline, CDR1 SGHVS and CDR2 FQNEAQ. CDR3 length: 12 amino acids. CDR3 nucleotide sequence: TGTGCCAGCAGCCCAGAAGAGGGGGAACTGTTTTTT. It is translated as CASSPEEGELFF.

Only a few counts were recorded for this clonotype. The chain has TRBV4-2 and TRBJ1-4; the D gene is possibly TRBD1 (5 bases). Germline V CDR1 and CDR2: LGHNA, YNFKEQ. This CDR3 spans 16 amino acids. Trimming left V 1 base short and J 10 bases short, with 19 bases between. This CDR3 reads CASSQAVGQGIGKLFF. DNA for the CDR3: TGTGCCAGCAGCCAAGCAGTTGGGCAGGGAATCGGAAAACTGTTTTTT.

The J gene is TRBJ2-1, the V gene TRBV2; possible D gene TRBD2, 6 bases. Trimming cost V 2 bases and J 4 bases, with 15 bases left between them. Germline V gene sequence: CDR1 SNHLY, CDR2 FYNNEI. The CDR3 sequence is 16 residues long. As DNA, the CDR3 is TGTGCCAGCAGTGAACGGTTGCGGGGAAGTTACAATGAGCAGTTCTTC. It encodes CASSERLRGSYNEQFF.

The rearrangement uses TRBV10-3 and TRBJ2-7; D tentatively fits TRBD1 or TRBD2 (5 bases each). V dropped 9 bases and J dropped 3 bases, with 9 bases sitting between them. Germline V gives CDR1 ENHRY, CDR2 SYGVKD. This CDR3 is 11 amino acids long. The CDR3 is CAIRDDYEQYF. In nucleotides, the CDR3 is TGTGCCATTCGGGACGACTACGAGCAGTACTTC.

At least ten counts were recorded for this clonotype. The chain links TRBV5-1 to TRBJ2-7; D possibly corresponds to TRBD2 (5 bases). The V gene's germline CDR1 is SGHRS and CDR2 YFSETQ. The germline V and J ends were trimmed by 4 bases and 3 bases, with 14 bases remaining between them. The CDR3 extends over 14 amino acids. Here the CDR3 reads CASSIDPSLYEQYF. CDR3 nucleotides: TGCGCCAGCAGCATAGATCCTAGCCTCTACGAGCAGTACTTC.

The chain joins TRBV7-3 to TRBJ2-3; 8 bases are a match to TRBD2. The CDR3 extends over 14 amino acids. Losses at the gene ends were 0 bases for V and 5 bases for J; bases not matched to a gene: 1. Germline CDR1 reads SGHTA; CDR2 reads FQGTGA. CDR3 sequence reads: CASSLTTSGDTQYF. The CDR3 bases are TGTGCCAGCAGCTTAACTACTAGCGGAGATACGCAGTATTTT.

This clonotype was found many times. J is TRBJ2-5 and V is TRBV6-1, with TRBD1 matching over 9 bases. The germline gives CDR1 MNHNS, CDR2 SASEGT. This CDR3 comprises 15 residues. The trim removed 5 bases at V and 1 base at J, leaving 5 bases unmatched. CDR3 protein: CASSFPGQGQETQYF. For the CDR3, the DNA is TGTGCCAGCAGTTTTCCGGGACAGGGCCAAGAGACCCAGTACTTC.

There are many counts of this clonotype. The chain joins TRBV30 to TRBJ2-2; 9 bases map to TRBD1. Germline lookup yields CDR1 GTSNPN and CDR2 SVGIG (reference sequence). The J segment lost 7 bases and the V segment lost 1 base, leaving 13 bases of the junction unmatched. The CDR3 contains 17 residues. The CDR3 nucleotides read TGTGCCTGGAGTGGAGGATACGGGACAGGGAGGATCGGGGAGCTGTTTTTT. This encodes CAWSGGYGTGRIGELFF.